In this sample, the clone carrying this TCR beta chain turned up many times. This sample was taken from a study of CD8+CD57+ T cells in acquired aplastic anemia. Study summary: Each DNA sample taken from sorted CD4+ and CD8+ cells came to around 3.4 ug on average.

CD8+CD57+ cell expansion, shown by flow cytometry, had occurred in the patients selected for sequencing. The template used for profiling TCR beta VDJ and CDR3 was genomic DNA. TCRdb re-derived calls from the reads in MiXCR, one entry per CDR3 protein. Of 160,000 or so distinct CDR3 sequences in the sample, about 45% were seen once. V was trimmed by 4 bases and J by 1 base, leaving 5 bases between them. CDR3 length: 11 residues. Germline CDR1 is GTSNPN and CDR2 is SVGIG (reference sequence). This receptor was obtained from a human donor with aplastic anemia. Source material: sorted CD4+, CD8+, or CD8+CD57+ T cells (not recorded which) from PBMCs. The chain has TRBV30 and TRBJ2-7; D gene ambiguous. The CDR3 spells CAWMRSYEQYF. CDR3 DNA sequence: TGTGCCTGGATGCGGTCCTACGAGCAGTACTTC.